Listed below are T cell receptor beta chains from one sample, sequenced in a study of blood T cell repertoires in COVID-19. The repertoire was sequenced with immunoSEQ multiplex PCR; TCRdb's copy has only in-frame clones and lacks some. The table lists hundreds of thousands of clones, approximately 91% of them singletons. Source material: peripheral blood. The receptors shown here come from a man aged 35 to 55 with acute or convalescent COVID-19. Both conserved end residues are part of each CDR3. The order of the fields is V gene, J gene, clone size, D gene, CDR3 length, CDR3 DNA, CDR3 protein. The D gene is left open where the match is weak. Size is omitted from some rows. Given values are once, few, many or a class for expanded clones.

TRBV28	TRBJ2-6	-	TRBD1	17	TGTGCCAGCAGTTCGGGACAGGGATTAACTGGGGCCAACGTCCTGACTTTC	CASSSGQGLTGANVLTF
TRBV5-1	TRBJ2-7	-	-	17	TGCGCCAGCAGCTTGAAGACAATACGGCAGGATTCCTACGAGCAGTACTTC	CASSLKTIRQDSYEQYF
TRBV7-9	TRBJ2-3	-	TRBD1	16	TGTGCCAGCAGCCCCTACCGACAGGGGGCCAAAGATACGCAGTATTTT	CASSPYRQGAKDTQYF
TRBV18	TRBJ1-6	-	TRBD1	16	TGTGCCAGCTCAACGGGGACAGGGGGTACCGATTCACCCCTCCACTTT	CASSTGTGGTDSPLHF
TRBV28	TRBJ2-7	few	TRBD2	16	TGTGCCAGCAGCCGGGGGGGACATCGAAGCTCCTACGAGCAGTACTTC	CASSRGGHRSSYEQYF
TRBV27	TRBJ2-7	-	-	14	TGTGCCAGCAGTTTATTTTCCAGTGCCTACGAGCAGTACTTC	CASSLFSSAYEQYF
TRBV21-1	TRBJ1-1	-	-	16	TGTGCCAGCAGCAGCCCCTACGGGACAGGGGGCACTGAAGCTTTCTTT	CASSSPYGTGGTEAFF
TRBV4-1	TRBJ1-5	once	-	16	TGCGCCAGCAGCCAAGAATGGGGGCACTTCAATCAGCCCCAGCATTTT	CASSQEWGHFNQPQHF
TRBV29-1	TRBJ1-1	-	TRBD1	14	TGCAGCGTTGAGGGGACAGGGGTACGGACTGAAGCTTTCTTT	CSVEGTGVRTEAFF
TRBV7-2	TRBJ2-1	-	TRBD2	16	TGTGCCAGCAGGGGACTAGCGGGAGGACGACGGAATGAGCAGTTCTTC	CASRGLAGGRRNEQFF
TRBV19	TRBJ1-1	once	-	17	TGTGCCAGTAGGAACTTTGGGCAGGGGACGCCGAACACTGAAGCTTTCTTT	CASRNFGQGTPNTEAFF